Reported below is one TCR beta chain. Its target is not known. The V gene end was trimmed by 2 bases and the J gene end by 5 bases; junction bases not matched to a gene: 3. This CDR3 has 15 amino acids. Germline V gene lookup returns CDR1 SGHTA and CDR2 FQGNSA. This sample was included in a study of T cell responses to AZD1222 COVID-19 vaccine. Study information: Investigators merged groups given second doses at roughly 4 or roughly 12 weeks.

Data came from immunoSEQ multiplex PCR; TCRdb stores just in-frame clones and leaves some out. The sample lists about 93,000 clones; roughly 85% were seen once. Study-wide findings and caveats: The study reported that nearly half of spike-specific TCRs target unmutated variant regions. After the peak T cell response, and only then, were repertoires sampled. Seropositive at baseline were only a handful of AZD1222 recipients.

V is TRBV7-2 and J is TRBJ2-3, with 11 bases that match TRBD2. The material sequenced was peripheral blood, taken on day 0 of AZD1222 vaccination. The sequence was collected from an adult in good health. The CDR3, as DNA: TGTGCCAGCAGCTTACGACTAGCGGGAAGAGATACGCAGTATTTT. This sequence encodes CASSLRLAGRDTQYF.